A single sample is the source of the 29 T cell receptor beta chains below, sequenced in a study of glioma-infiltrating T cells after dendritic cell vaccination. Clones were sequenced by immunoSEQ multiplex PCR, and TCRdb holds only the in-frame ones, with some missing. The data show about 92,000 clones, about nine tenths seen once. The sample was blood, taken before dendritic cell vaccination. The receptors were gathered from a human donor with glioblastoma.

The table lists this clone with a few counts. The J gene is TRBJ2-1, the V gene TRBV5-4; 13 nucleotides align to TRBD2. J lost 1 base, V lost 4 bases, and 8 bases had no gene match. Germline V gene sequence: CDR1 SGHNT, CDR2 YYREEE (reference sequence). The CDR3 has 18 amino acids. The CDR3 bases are TGTGCCAGCAGCCCGTTACTAGCGGGAGGGGGTTCCTACAATGAGCAGTTCTTC. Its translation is CASSPLLAGGGSYNEQFF.

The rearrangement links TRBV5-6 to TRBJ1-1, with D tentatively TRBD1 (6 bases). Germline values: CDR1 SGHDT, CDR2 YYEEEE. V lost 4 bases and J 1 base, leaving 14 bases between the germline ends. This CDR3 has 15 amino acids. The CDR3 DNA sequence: TGTGCCAGCAGCGGGGTGGACAGAGAGAACACTGAAGCTTTCTTT. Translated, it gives CASSGVDRENTEAFF.

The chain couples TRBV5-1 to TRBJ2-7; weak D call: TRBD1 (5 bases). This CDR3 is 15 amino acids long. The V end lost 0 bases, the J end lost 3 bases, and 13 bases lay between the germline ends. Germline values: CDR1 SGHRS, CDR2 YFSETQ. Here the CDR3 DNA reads TGCGCCAGCAGCTTGGAACAGGAAAGATACTACGAGCAGTACTTC. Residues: CASSLEQERYYEQYF.

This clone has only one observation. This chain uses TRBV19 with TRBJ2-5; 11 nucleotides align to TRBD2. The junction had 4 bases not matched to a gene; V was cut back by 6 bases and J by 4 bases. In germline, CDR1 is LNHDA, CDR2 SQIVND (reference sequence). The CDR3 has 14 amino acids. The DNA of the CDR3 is TGTGCCAGTAGCGGTGGACTAGCGGGAGAGACCCAGTACTTC. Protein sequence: CASSGGLAGETQYF.

The CDR3 DNA is TGTGCCAGCAGCTTCCCCGGGGTTAGGGAGACCCAGTACTTC. It encodes CASSFPGVRETQYF. V usage is TRBV11-2 and J usage is TRBJ2-5, with a weak D call TRBD2 (5 bases). The CDR3 extends over 14 amino acids. Germline CDR1 SGHAT, CDR2 FQNNGV. With 3 bases removed from V and 5 bases from J, the gap between germline ends came to 13 bases.

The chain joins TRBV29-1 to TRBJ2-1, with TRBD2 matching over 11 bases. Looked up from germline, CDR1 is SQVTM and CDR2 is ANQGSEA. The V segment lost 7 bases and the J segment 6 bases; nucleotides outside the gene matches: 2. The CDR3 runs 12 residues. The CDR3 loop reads CSAGTSGNEQFF. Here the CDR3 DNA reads TGCAGCGCCGGGACTAGCGGCAATGAGCAGTTCTTC.

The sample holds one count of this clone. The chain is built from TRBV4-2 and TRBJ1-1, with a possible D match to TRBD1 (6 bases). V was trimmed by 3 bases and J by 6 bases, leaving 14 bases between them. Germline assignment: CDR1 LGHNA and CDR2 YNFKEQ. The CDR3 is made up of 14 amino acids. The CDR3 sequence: CASSHPGQPAEAFF. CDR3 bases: TGTGCCAGCAGCCACCCGGGACAACCCGCTGAAGCTTTCTTT.

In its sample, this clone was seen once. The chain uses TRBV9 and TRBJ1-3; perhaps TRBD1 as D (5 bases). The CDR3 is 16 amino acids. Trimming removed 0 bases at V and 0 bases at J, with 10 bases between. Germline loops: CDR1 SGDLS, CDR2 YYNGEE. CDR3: CASSVGGVNSGNTIYF. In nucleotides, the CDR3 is TGTGCCAGCAGCGTAGGGGGGGTGAACTCTGGAAACACCATATATTTT. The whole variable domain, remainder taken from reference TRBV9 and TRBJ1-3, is DSGVTQTPKHLITATGQRVTLRCSPRSGDLSVYWYQQSLDQGLQFLIQYYNGEERAKGNILERFSAQQFPDLHSELNLSSLELGDSALYFCASSVGGVNSGNTIYFGEGSWLTVV.

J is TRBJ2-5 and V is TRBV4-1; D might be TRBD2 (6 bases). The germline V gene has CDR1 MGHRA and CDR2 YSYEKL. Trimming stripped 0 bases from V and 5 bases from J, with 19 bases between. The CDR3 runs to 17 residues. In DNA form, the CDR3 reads TGCGCCAGCAGCCAAGATCCGGGACTGCCGATCGGGGAGACCCAGTACTTC. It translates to CASSQDPGLPIGETQYF.

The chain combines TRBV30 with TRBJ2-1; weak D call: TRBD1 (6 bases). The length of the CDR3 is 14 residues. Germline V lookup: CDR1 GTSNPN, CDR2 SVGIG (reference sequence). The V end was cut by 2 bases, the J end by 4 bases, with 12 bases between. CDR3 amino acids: CAWSLRTDYNEQFF. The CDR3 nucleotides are TGTGCCTGGAGTCTTCGGACAGATTACAATGAGCAGTTCTTC.

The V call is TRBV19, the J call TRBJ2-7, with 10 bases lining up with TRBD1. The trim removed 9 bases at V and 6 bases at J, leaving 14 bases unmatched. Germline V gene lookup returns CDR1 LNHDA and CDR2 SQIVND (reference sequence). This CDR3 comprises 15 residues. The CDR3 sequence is CASASTGTGAGEQYF. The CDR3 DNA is TGTGCCAGCGCTAGCACCGGGACAGGGGCTGGCGAGCAGTACTTC.

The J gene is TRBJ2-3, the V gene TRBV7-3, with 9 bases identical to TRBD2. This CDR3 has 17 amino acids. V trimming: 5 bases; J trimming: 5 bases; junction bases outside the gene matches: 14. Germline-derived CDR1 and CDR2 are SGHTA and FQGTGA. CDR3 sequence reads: CASSLGGLAGSVDTQYF. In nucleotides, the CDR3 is TGTGCCAGCAGCCTAGGGGGTCTAGCGGGGTCGGTAGATACGCAGTATTTT. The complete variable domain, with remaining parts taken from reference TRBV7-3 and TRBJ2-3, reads GAGVSQTPSNKVTEKGKYVELRCDPISGHTALYWYRQSLGQGPEFLIYFQGTGAADDSGLPNDRFFAVRPEGSVSTLKIQRTERGDSAVYLCASSLGGLAGSVDTQYFGPGTRLTVL.

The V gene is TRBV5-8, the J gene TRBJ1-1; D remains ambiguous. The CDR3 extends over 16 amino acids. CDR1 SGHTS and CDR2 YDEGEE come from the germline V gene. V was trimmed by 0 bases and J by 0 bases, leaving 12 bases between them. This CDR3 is CASSLGAPIMNTEAFF. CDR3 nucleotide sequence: TGTGCCAGCAGCTTGGGGGCACCTATCATGAACACTGAAGCTTTCTTT.

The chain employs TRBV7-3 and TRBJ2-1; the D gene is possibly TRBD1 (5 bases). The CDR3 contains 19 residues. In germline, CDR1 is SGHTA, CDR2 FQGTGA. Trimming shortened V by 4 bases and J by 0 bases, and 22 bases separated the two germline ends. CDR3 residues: CASSSTDNITLSSYNEQFF. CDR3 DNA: TGTGCCAGCAGCTCCACGGACAACATAACCCTAAGCTCCTACAATGAGCAGTTCTTC.

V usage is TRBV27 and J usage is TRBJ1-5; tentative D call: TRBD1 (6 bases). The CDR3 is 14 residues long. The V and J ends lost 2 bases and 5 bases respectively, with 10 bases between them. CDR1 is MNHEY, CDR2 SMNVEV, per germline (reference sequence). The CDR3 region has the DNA TGTGCCAGCAGTTTAGTACAGGGATATCAGCCCCAGCATTTT. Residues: CASSLVQGYQPQHF.

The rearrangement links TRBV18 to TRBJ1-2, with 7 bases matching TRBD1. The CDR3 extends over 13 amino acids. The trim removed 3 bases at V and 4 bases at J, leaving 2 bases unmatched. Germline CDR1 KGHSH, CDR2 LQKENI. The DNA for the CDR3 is TGTGCCAGCTCACCGGGACAGCTCTATGGCTACACCTTC. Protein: CASSPGQLYGYTF.

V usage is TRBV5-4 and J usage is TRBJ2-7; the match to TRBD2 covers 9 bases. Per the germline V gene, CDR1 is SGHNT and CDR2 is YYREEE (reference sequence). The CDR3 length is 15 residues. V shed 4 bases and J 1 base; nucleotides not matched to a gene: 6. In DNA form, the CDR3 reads TGTGCCAGCAGCGCGTCTAGCGGGAAGTCCTACGAGCAGTACTTC. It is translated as CASSASSGKSYEQYF. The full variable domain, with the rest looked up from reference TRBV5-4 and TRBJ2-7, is ETGVTQSPTHLIKTRGQQVTLRCSSQSGHNTVSWYQQALGQGPQFIFQYYREEENGRGNFPPRFSGLQFPNYSSELNVNALELDDSALYLCASSASSGKSYEQYFGPGTRLTVT.

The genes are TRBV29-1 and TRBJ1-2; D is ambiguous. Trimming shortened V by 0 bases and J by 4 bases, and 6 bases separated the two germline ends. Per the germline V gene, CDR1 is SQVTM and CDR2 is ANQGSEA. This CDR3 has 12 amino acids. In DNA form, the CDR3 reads TGCAGCGTTGAAGAGAGAATCTATGGCTACACCTTC. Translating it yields CSVEERIYGYTF.

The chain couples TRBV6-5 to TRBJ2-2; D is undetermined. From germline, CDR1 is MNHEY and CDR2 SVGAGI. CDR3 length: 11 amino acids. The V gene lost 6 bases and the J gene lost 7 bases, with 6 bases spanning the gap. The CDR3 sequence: CASRTNGELFF. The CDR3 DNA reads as TGTGCCAGCAGAACTAACGGGGAGCTGTTTTTT.

CDR3 region: CASSPREGWDSPLHF. The CDR3 coding sequence is TGTGCCAGCTCACCAAGGGAGGGGTGGGATTCACCCCTCCACTTT. The chain is built from TRBV18 and TRBJ1-6, with D tentatively TRBD1 (5 bases). CDR3 length: 15 residues. V was clipped by 2 bases and J by 8 bases, with 13 bases between them. The germline V gene has CDR1 KGHSH and CDR2 LQKENI.

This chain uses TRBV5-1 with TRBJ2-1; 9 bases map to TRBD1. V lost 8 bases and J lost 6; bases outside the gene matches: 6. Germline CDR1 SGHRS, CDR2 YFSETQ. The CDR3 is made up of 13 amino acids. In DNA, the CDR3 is TGCGCCAGTGGACAGACAGGGGGCAATGAGCAGTTCTTC. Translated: CASGQTGGNEQFF.

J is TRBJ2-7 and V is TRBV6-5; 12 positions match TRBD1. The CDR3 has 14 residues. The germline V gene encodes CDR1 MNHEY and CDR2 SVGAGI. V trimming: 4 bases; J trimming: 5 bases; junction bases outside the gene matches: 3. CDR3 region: CASSSGTGGDEQYF. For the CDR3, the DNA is TGTGCCAGCAGTTCTGGGACAGGGGGCGACGAGCAGTACTTC.

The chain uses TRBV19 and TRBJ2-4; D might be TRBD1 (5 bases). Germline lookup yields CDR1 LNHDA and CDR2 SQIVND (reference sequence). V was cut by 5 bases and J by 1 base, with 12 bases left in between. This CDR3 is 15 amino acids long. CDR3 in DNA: TGTGCCAGTAGTCCGATGGCAGGGGCCAAAAACATTCAGTACTTC. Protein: CASSPMAGAKNIQYF.

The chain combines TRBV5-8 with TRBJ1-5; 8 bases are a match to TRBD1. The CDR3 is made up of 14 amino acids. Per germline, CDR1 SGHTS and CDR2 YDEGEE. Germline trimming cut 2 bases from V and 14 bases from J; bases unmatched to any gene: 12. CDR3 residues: CASSFPQGAILEHF. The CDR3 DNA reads TGTGCCAGCAGCTTCCCGCAGGGGGCTATTTTAGAGCATTTT.

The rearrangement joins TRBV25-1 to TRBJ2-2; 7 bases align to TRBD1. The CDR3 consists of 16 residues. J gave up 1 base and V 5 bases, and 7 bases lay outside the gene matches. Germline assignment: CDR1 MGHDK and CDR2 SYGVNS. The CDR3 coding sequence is TGTGCCAGCAGTTTTACAGGGGAAAGGAACACCGGGGAGCTGTTTTTT. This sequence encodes CASSFTGERNTGELFF.

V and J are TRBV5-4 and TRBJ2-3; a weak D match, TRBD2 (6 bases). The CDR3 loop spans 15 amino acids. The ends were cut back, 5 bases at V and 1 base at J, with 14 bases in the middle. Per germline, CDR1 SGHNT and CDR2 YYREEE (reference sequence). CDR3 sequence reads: CASREGTTGTDTQYF. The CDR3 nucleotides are TGTGCCAGCAGGGAGGGGACCACAGGCACAGATACGCAGTATTTT.

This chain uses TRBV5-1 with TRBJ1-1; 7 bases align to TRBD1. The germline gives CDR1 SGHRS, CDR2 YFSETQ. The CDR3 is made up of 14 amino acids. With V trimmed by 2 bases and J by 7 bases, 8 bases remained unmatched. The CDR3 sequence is CASSLGQEVIEAFF. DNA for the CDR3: TGCGCCAGCAGCTTAGGACAGGAGGTAATTGAAGCTTTCTTT.

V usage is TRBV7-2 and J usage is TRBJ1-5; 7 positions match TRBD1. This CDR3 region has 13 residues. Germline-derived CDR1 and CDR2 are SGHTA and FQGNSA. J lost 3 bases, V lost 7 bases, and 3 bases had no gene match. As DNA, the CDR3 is TGTGCCAGCAAGGGACAGCACAATCAGCCCCAGCATTTT. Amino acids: CASKGQHNQPQHF.

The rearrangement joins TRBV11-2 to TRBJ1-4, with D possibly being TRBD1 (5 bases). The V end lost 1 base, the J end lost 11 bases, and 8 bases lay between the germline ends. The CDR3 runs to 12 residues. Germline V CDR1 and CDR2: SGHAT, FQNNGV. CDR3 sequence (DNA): TGTGCCAGCAGCTTAGGGGGGGAGAAACTGTTTTTT. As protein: CASSLGGEKLFF.